This TCR beta chain was sequenced during a study of T cells after yellow fever vaccination. Background on the study: With SMART-Seq v4 Ultra Low Input, the fractions containing low cell numbers were prepared. Study-wide findings and caveats: A faster peak, day 5 versus 15, was reached by the weaker secondary response.

This clonotype was found a few times. Its target is not known. The germline V gene has CDR1 LGHNA and CDR2 YSLEER. With 5 bases clipped from V and 5 bases from J, the junction kept 8 bases outside the gene matches. The CDR3 runs 15 residues. TCRdb redid the calling of the 5' RACE reads with MiXCR, one entry per CDR3 protein. Among roughly 170,000 distinct CDR3 sequences, approximately 10% were seen once, and the ten largest hold approximately 35%. The sample consisted of CD8+ T cells sorted from PBMCs, taken 45 days after the yellow fever booster vaccination. This sequence joins TRBV4-3 and TRBJ2-5, with 10 bases identical to TRBD1. The sequence was obtained from a man aged 18 to 29 who received the YFV17D yellow fever vaccine. The CDR3 region has the DNA TGCGCCAGCAGCGACGACAGGGGGCTCGGGGAGACCCAGTACTTC. Amino acid sequence: CASSDDRGLGETQYF.